The 19 T cell receptor beta chains below come from one sample, sequenced in a study of shared clonotypes between healthy human individuals. Repertoires were generated with immunoSEQ multiplex PCR, while TCRdb's copy carries only in-frame clones and drops some. The repertoire holds approximately 470,000 clones, 81% seen once, with roughly 13% in the top ten. The sample consisted of PBMCs. Receptors were obtained from a woman aged 40-49 years in good health. Some clones in this sample may be carry-over from other donors' samples.

The J gene is TRBJ2-1, the V gene TRBV5-1, with 8 bases that match TRBD2. This CDR3 is built from 14 residues. The junction had 7 bases not matched to a gene; V was cut back by 5 bases and J by 6 bases. CDR1 is SGHRS, CDR2 YFSETQ, per germline. The CDR3 DNA sequence: TGCGCCAGCAGGGTCCTAGCGGGTGGCAATGAGCAGTTCTTC. It yields the protein CASRVLAGGNEQFF. Full variable domain (outside the CDR3, taken from reference TRBV5-1 and TRBJ2-1): KAGVTQTPRYLIKTRGQQVTLSCSPISGHRSVSWYQQTPGQGLQFLFEYFSETQRNKGNFPGRFSGRQFSNSRSEMNVSTLELGDSALYLCASRVLAGGNEQFFGPGTRLTVL.

This rearrangement joins TRBV10-2 to TRBJ2-5; 7 nucleotides line up with TRBD2. Germline V gene sequence: CDR1 WSHSY, CDR2 SAAADI. Trimming at V came to 6 bases and at J to 2 bases, leaving 6 bases not matched to a gene. This CDR3 has 14 amino acids. CDR3 nucleotides: TGCGCCAGCAGCGCCACTAGCGAACAAGAGACCCAGTACTTC. It encodes CASSATSEQETQYF.

Remarks on this clone: This likely came from a read error, as a far larger clone is one base away. Other nucleotide sequences in the sample specify the same CDR3. The V gene is TRBV14, the J gene TRBJ2-5, with 7 bases fitting TRBD1. The CDR3 runs 13 residues. Germline values: CDR1 SGHDN, CDR2 FVKESK. The CDR3 spells CASSQEQGVTQYF. For the CDR3, the DNA is TGTGCCAGCAGCCAAGAGCAGGGGGTGACCCAATACTTC.

A single count supports this clone. V gene TRBV7-9 combines with J gene TRBJ1-5, with a possible D match to TRBD1 (6 bases). Germline CDR1 and CDR2: SEHNR and FQNEAQ (reference sequence). The CDR3 has 19 residues. V gave up 1 base and J gave up 4 bases, with 23 bases separating them. CDR3 DNA: TGTGCCAGCAGCTTAGGTGAGGGAATGGGGGGCTGGAGGAATCAGCCCCAGCATTTT. This sequence encodes CASSLGEGMGGWRNQPQHF.

This clone was counted at least ten times. The chain combines TRBV7-8 with TRBJ1-5, with 10 bases matching TRBD1. Germline V gives CDR1 SGHVS, CDR2 FQNEAQ. J was trimmed by 1 base and V by 4 bases; bases with no gene match: 7. The CDR3 has 17 amino acids. In DNA, the CDR3 is TGTGCCAGCAGCTACATTGGGACAGGGGACAGCAATCAGCCCCAGCATTTT. Amino acids: CASSYIGTGDSNQPQHF. The full variable domain, with the rest looked up from reference TRBV7-8 and TRBJ1-5, is GAGVSQSPRYKVAKRGQDVALRCDPISGHVSLFWYQQALGQGPEFLTYFQNEAQLDKSGLPSDRFFAERPEGSVSTLKIQRTQQEDSAVYLCASSYIGTGDSNQPQHFGDGTRLSIL.

In this sample, this clone turned up a few times. The V gene is TRBV2, the J gene TRBJ2-7; perhaps TRBD1 as D (5 bases). The CDR3 is made up of 14 amino acids. The germline gives CDR1 SNHLY, CDR2 FYNNEI. V was cut by 7 bases and J by 0 bases, with 13 bases left in between. CDR3 residues: CASKGQILSYEQYF. Here the CDR3 DNA reads TGTGCCAGCAAGGGGCAGATCCTCTCCTACGAGCAGTACTTC.

The chain joins TRBV2 to TRBJ2-7; maybe TRBD2 (5 bases). CDR3 size: 12 residues. Trimming pared 5 bases from V and 7 bases from J, leaving 12 bases between. CDR1 is SNHLY, CDR2 FYNNEI, per germline. CDR3 DNA: TGTGCCAGCAGTCTGGGAAGAGGGGAGCAGTACTTC. This encodes CASSLGRGEQYF.

A few counts support this clone. The chain combines TRBV9 with TRBJ2-1; 8 positions agree with TRBD2. Losses at the gene ends were 0 bases for V and 8 bases for J; bases not matched to a gene: 4. The CDR3 totals 14 residues. The germline V gene has CDR1 SGDLS and CDR2 YYNGEE. CDR3 DNA: TGTGCCAGCAGCGTAGCATCCGGGGGGGATGAGCAGTTCTTC. It yields the protein CASSVASGGDEQFF.

V is TRBV5-4 and J is TRBJ2-1; D is unresolved. Trimming removed 1 base at V and 0 bases at J, with 11 bases between. Germline V lookup: CDR1 SGHNT, CDR2 YYREEE (reference sequence). This CDR3 is built from 16 residues. The CDR3 protein is CASSLPGFSSYNEQFF. CDR3 nucleotide sequence: TGTGCCAGCAGCTTGCCCGGGTTTAGCTCCTACAATGAGCAGTTCTTC.

This clone was detected once. The chain uses TRBV10-2 and TRBJ2-2; D not resolved. The CDR3 is 13 residues long. The V gene's germline CDR1 is WSHSY and CDR2 SAAADI. Trimming shortened V by 6 bases and J by 2 bases, and 7 bases separated the two germline ends. The CDR3 loop is CASSGSNTGELFF. The CDR3 DNA reads as TGCGCCAGCAGCGGGTCTAACACCGGGGAGCTGTTTTTT.

The chain couples TRBV6-5 to TRBJ2-3, with 9 bases fitting TRBD1. CDR3 size: 15 residues. Germline assignment: CDR1 MNHEY and CDR2 SVGAGI. The V gene end was trimmed by 6 bases and the J gene end by 4 bases; junction bases not matched to a gene: 8. CDR3 DNA: TGTGCCAGCAGCGACGGACAGGGGAGACCAGATACGCAGTATTTT. Protein: CASSDGQGRPDTQYF.

In the case of this clone: This is likely an artifact of a read error, given a far larger clone one base away. V and J are TRBV30 and TRBJ2-7; 7 bases map to TRBD2. The CDR3 sequence is 17 residues long. V trimming: 5 bases; J trimming: 2 bases; junction bases outside the gene matches: 18. The germline CDR1 and CDR2 sequences are GTSNPN and SVGIG (reference sequence). This CDR3 is CAWGGDHGTLRPYEQYF. The DNA of the CDR3 is TGTGCCTGGGGGGGGGACCACGGGACGTTAAGACCCTACGAGCAGTACTTC.

The chain carries TRBV19 and TRBJ1-1; no definite D call. The V end was cut by 2 bases, the J end by 5 bases, with 12 bases between. The CDR3 is 14 amino acids. CDR1 and CDR2 from the germline V gene are LNHDA and SQIVND (reference sequence). CDR3 bases: TGTGCCAGTAGTATATACGGGGAGGGAACTGAAGCTTTCTTT. It codes for CASSIYGEGTEAFF.

The genes are TRBV5-1 and TRBJ2-2; D possibly matches TRBD1 or TRBD2 (5 bases each). The germline gives CDR1 SGHRS, CDR2 YFSETQ. With 0 bases removed from V and 4 bases from J, the gap between germline ends came to 13 bases. This CDR3 is built from 16 residues. In DNA, the CDR3 is TGCGCCAGCAGCTTGGGGGCCTGGGACGCCACCGGGGAGCTGTTTTTT. Its protein is CASSLGAWDATGELFF.

The table lists this clone with a count of one. A junction boundary mismatches the germline segment, possibly from a read error. The rearrangement uses TRBV7-7 and TRBJ2-5, with D perhaps matching TRBD1 or TRBD2 (6 bases each). The V gene's germline CDR1 is SSHAT and CDR2 FNYEAQ (reference sequence). CDR3 size: 13 residues. CDR3 sequence: CASSWGRGETQYF. In DNA, the CDR3 is TGTGCTAGCAGCTGGGGGCGGGGAGAGACCCAGTACTTC.

This rearrangement joins TRBV5-1 to TRBJ1-4; the D is unclear. Trimming cost V 2 bases and J 5 bases, with 7 bases left between them. Per germline, CDR1 SGHRS and CDR2 YFSETQ. CDR3 length: 13 amino acids. CDR3 protein: CASSFGRNEKLFF. CDR3 in DNA: TGCGCCAGCAGCTTCGGGAGGAATGAAAAACTGTTTTTT.

The J gene is TRBJ2-1, the V gene TRBV30; D possibly corresponds to TRBD2 (6 bases). The germline gives CDR1 GTSNPN, CDR2 SVGIG (reference sequence). V gave up 0 bases and J gave up 6 bases, with 12 bases separating them. This CDR3 region has 14 residues. CDR3 sequence reads: CAWSVVAGINEQFF. CDR3 coding DNA: TGTGCCTGGAGTGTAGTTGCGGGAATCAATGAGCAGTTCTTC.

In the case of this clone: This likely reflects a read error, since a far larger clone is one base away. This rearrangement joins TRBV30 to TRBJ1-1; TRBD1 is a possible D gene (6 bases). The germline gives CDR1 GTSNPN, CDR2 SVGIG (reference sequence). CDR3 length equals 11 residues. CDR3: CTWRDMTEAFF. The CDR3 region has the DNA TGTACCTGGAGGGACATGACTGAAGCTTTCTTT.

The chain has TRBV5-1 and TRBJ2-7; a weak D match, TRBD1 (6 bases). Germline CDR1 reads SGHRS; CDR2 reads YFSETQ. The CDR3 has 14 residues. V lost 0 bases and J lost 2, with 9 bases in between. The CDR3 DNA follows: TGCGCCAGCAGCTTGGAACAGGGAGCCTACGAGCAGTACTTC. Protein product: CASSLEQGAYEQYF.